This T cell receptor (beta chain) emerged from a study of T cell clonotyping in hematopoietic cell transplantation. General study results and limits: Broader posttransplant TCR repertoire diversity was predicted by graft donor and pretransplant recipient Inverse Simpson Index values. At the given depth, recipient repertoires were over 95% de novo clonotypes. Without cell sorting, CD4 versus CD8 contributions remain unresolved. After transplant, recipient diversity fell while pathologically expanded clonotypes grew through day 180.

Remarks on this clone: The antigen is not known.

Using immunoSEQ multiplex PCR, the repertoire was profiled, and TCRdb retains in-frame clones only, with some absent. The sample holds 30,000 to 45,000 clones, approximately 88% seen once. Germline V gives CDR1 SGHNT, CDR2 YENEEA. CDR3 size: 17 residues. V gave up 4 bases and J gave up 4 bases; unmatched junction bases: 11. The source is a woman between 40 and 50 years old in good health. Some clones in this sample may be carry-over from other donors' samples. Sequencing input: peripheral blood mononuclear cells. The chain carries TRBV11-3 and TRBJ2-1, with TRBD2 matching 9 bases. The CDR3 sequence: CASSSPVGGRGYNEQFF. The CDR3 bases are TGTGCCAGCAGCTCCCCGGTGGGCGGGAGGGGGTACAATGAGCAGTTCTTC.